The clone carrying this T cell receptor beta chain was counted only a few times. Its antigen remains unknown. It was unsorted whole blood that yielded blood RNA, and germline DNA was also extracted. Synthesis of TCR beta cDNA was carried out from about 500 ng total RNA with a constant-region primer. Employing slightly modified ARM-PCR, three nested multiplex PCR rounds were run, and these gave rise to the TCR beta libraries. Rounds one and two of PCR, each of 10 cycles, were primed with TRBV1-TRBV30 forward primers and a C-beta reverse primer. In TCRdb, the multiplex PCR reads were re-called with MiXCR into one record per CDR3 protein. The sample records over 250,000 distinct CDR3 sequences, roughly three fifths being singletons. The sample originates from a study of tumor-infiltrating lymphocytes in primary liver carcinoma. Study in general: Men as well as women, aged 30 to 69 years, made up the patients.

Points from the study as a whole: The use of bulk unsorted samples meant that CD4+ and CD8+ repertoires were not compared.

The CDR3 loop spans 14 amino acids. V was pared by 3 bases and J by 3 bases, with 4 bases of the junction left unmatched. The germline V gene has CDR1 SEHNR and CDR2 FQNEAQ (reference sequence). What was sequenced was peripheral blood. This clonotype was obtained from a woman in her twenties or thirties with primary liver carcinoma and hepatitis B virus infection. This sequence joins TRBV7-9 and TRBJ1-2; 7 bases match TRBD1. This CDR3 is CASSFEGQYYGYTF. CDR3 DNA: TGTGCCAGCAGCTTCGAGGGACAGTACTATGGCTACACCTTC.